One sample yielded the 20 T cell receptor beta chains listed below, sequenced in a study of low-dose radiotherapy and immunotherapy resistance in tumors. TRAV- and TRBV-specific primers were used for first-strand cDNA, which covered alpha and beta chains. It was with a constant-region primer and a V-primer adapter that TCRs were amplified over roughly 20 PCR cycles. TCRdb reprocessed the reads via MiXCR and lists one record per CDR3 protein. The repertoire holds 95,000 to 100,000 distinct CDR3 sequences, with around 21% as singletons. Time point in this sample: after trial treatment. The treatment: LDRT plus nivolumab, ipilimumab, low-dose cyclophosphamide and aspirin (RACIN trial). Sequencing was performed on PBMCs, taken after low-dose radiotherapy plus immunotherapy. The receptors here all came from a male donor with prostate cancer.

This clonotype was seen at least ten times. V is TRBV5-1 and J is TRBJ1-6, with D uncertain. The CDR3 sequence is 14 residues long. CDR1 and CDR2 (germline): SGHRS, YFSETQ. The V end lost 0 bases, the J end lost 4 bases, and 5 bases lay between the germline ends. CDR3 bases: TGCGCCAGCAGCTTGGGGGAGTATAATTCACCCCTCCACTTT. Its translation is CASSLGEYNSPLHF.

This clonotype was detected only a few times. Being one base from a much bigger clone, this may be a read error. The V gene is TRBV7-2, the J gene TRBJ2-2, with D unresolved. With 0 bases removed from V and 0 bases from J, the gap between germline ends came to 2 bases. The CDR3 consists of 14 residues. CDR1 is SGHTA, CDR2 FQGNSA, per germline. CDR3 sequence: CASSLAPNTGELFF. In DNA form, the CDR3 reads TGTGCCAGCAGCTTAGCCCCGAACACCGGGGAGCTGTTTTTT.

This chain uses TRBV28 with TRBJ2-7, with no clear D. Germline V gives CDR1 MDHEN, CDR2 SYDVKM. V dropped 7 bases and J dropped 0 bases, with 10 bases sitting between them. This CDR3 spans 13 amino acids. CDR3 bases: TGTGCCAGCATTGACCCAACCTCCTACGAGCAGTACTTC. It codes for CASIDPTSYEQYF.

This clonotype occurred once. A much larger clone differs from this one at a single base, so this may be a read error. The rearrangement links TRBV30 to TRBJ1-5; tentative D call: TRBD1 (5 bases). Germline CDR1 GTSNPN, CDR2 SVGIG (reference sequence). The CDR3 is 16 amino acids. The CDR3 nucleotides are TGTACCTGGAGTGTACGGGGCAGACGCCCCAATCAGCCCCAGCATTTT. It codes for CTWSVRGRRPNQPQHF.

This clonotype was seen repeatedly, ten times or more. This chain joins TRBV19 and TRBJ2-5, with 11 bases fitting TRBD2. V dropped 7 bases and J dropped 5; count of bases not matched to a gene: 12. The germline CDR1 and CDR2 sequences are LNHDA and SQIVND (reference sequence). The CDR3 runs to 16 residues. The CDR3 DNA is TGTGCCAGTACTCCCAGGGGTAGCGGGGGGGCGGAGACCCAGTACTTC. Protein: CASTPRGSGGAETQYF. Full variable domain (remainder filled in from reference TRBV19 and TRBJ2-5): DGGITQSPKYLFRKEGQNVTLSCEQNLNHDAMYWYRQDPGQGLRLIYYSQIVNDFQKGDIAEGYSVSREKKESFPLTVTSAQKNPTAFYLCASTPRGSGGAETQYFGPGTRLLVL.

Ten or more counts support this clonotype. J is TRBJ1-5 and V is TRBV6-2 or TRBV6-3; D is ambiguous. This CDR3 is built from 13 residues. V lost 6 bases to trimming and J lost 7 bases, with 13 bases between them. The germline V gene has CDR1 MNHEY and CDR2 SVGEGT. The CDR3 here is CASRTLSFQPQHF. CDR3 nucleotides: TGTGCCAGCAGGACCCTGTCCTTCCAGCCCCAGCATTTT.

This clonotype was detected many times. The chain uses TRBV29-1 and TRBJ1-2; weak D call: TRBD1 (5 bases). V lost 7 bases to trimming and J lost 7 bases, with 19 bases between them. The germline CDR1 and CDR2 sequences are SQVTM and ANQGSEA. The CDR3 has 13 amino acids. CDR3 coding DNA: TGCAGCGCGGTCGGGGGGAGTTTAGGTGGCTACACCTTC. This codes for CSAVGGSLGGYTF.

The table lists this clonotype with many counts. The J gene is TRBJ2-3, the V gene TRBV5-1; D call uncertain. The CDR3 has 12 amino acids. Germline loops: CDR1 SGHRS, CDR2 YFSETQ. V dropped 0 bases and J dropped 6 bases, with 5 bases sitting between them. CDR3 DNA sequence: TGCGCCAGCAGCTTGGAACGGGATACGCAGTATTTT. Residues: CASSLERDTQYF. Filled out from reference TRBV5-1 and TRBJ2-3, the complete variable domain reads KAGVTQTPRYLIKTRGQQVTLSCSPISGHRSVSWYQQTPGQGLQFLFEYFSETQRNKGNFPGRFSGRQFSNSRSEMNVSTLELGDSALYLCASSLERDTQYFGPGTRLTVL.

Of note for this clonotype: A far larger clone is a single base away, which makes a read error likely. The chain recombines TRBV5-3 with TRBJ2-7; D uncertain. TRBV5-3 is treated as an ORF (open reading frame) with a function not yet certain. This CDR3 has 12 residues. The CDR3 loop reads CASSLMADEQYF. CDR3 DNA sequence: TGTGCCAGCAGCTTAATGGCGGACGAGCAGTACTTC.

This clonotype was counted a few times. The CDR3 nucleotides read TGCGCCAGCAGCAACGAAGAGACCCAGTACTTC. Protein: CASSNEETQYF. The rearrangement joins TRBV5-1 to TRBJ2-5; D unresolved. Trimming removed 4 bases at V and 3 bases at J, with 4 bases between. Germline loops: CDR1 SGHRS, CDR2 YFSETQ. The CDR3 has 11 amino acids.

The chain employs TRBV18 and TRBJ2-7; D is tentatively TRBD1 or TRBD2 (6 bases each). CDR1 is KGHSH, CDR2 LQKENI, per germline. This CDR3 region has 14 residues. Deletions cut 1 base from V and 7 bases from J, with 14 bases between. CDR3 in amino acids: CASSPRRDTREQYF. The DNA for the CDR3 is TGTGCCAGCTCACCACGGAGGGACACGAGGGAGCAGTACTTC.

The table lists this clonotype with a few counts. V gene TRBV18 combines with J gene TRBJ1-2; D remains ambiguous. V was cut by 6 bases and J by 6 bases, with 14 bases left in between. CDR1 KGHSH and CDR2 LQKENI come from the germline V gene. This CDR3 contains 13 residues. DNA for the CDR3: TGTGCCAGCTCGAGCGGGCAGTACGATGGCTACACCTTC. Residues: CASSSGQYDGYTF.

There are many counts of this clonotype. The chain employs TRBV29-1 and TRBJ1-2, with TRBD1 matching 9 bases. The V and J ends lost 7 bases and 3 bases, in that order; junction bases with no gene match: 6. The CDR3 extends over 13 amino acids. Germline V gene data show CDR1 as SQVTM and CDR2 as ANQGSEA. The CDR3 sequence: CSAATGGHYGYTF. DNA for the CDR3: TGCAGCGCCGCGACAGGGGGGCACTATGGCTACACCTTC.

This chain uses TRBV18 with TRBJ2-2; 8 bases agree with TRBD1. This CDR3 is 16 amino acids long. V shed 6 bases, J shed 0 bases, and the junction held 6 bases outside the gene matches. Germline-derived CDR1 and CDR2 are KGHSH and LQKENI. CDR3 sequence reads: CASSDGQGANTGELFF. CDR3 bases: TGTGCCAGCTCGGATGGACAGGGAGCGAACACCGGGGAGCTGTTTTTT.

This clonotype was observed at least ten times. The rearrangement uses TRBV7-9 and TRBJ2-6, with D uncertain. V was shortened by 5 bases and J by 4 bases, with 6 bases between the two germline ends. The CDR3 contains 13 residues. CDR1 is SEHNR and CDR2 is FQNEAQ in the germline V gene (reference sequence). CDR3 nucleotides: TGTGCCAGCAGCCCTGAGGGGGCCAACGTCCTGACTTTC. Encoded protein: CASSPEGANVLTF.

This clonotype appeared many times. The rearrangement joins TRBV19 to TRBJ2-7, with TRBD2 as a possible D gene (6 bases). Looked up from germline, CDR1 is LNHDA and CDR2 is SQIVND (reference sequence). The V end was cut by 7 bases, the J end by 2 bases, with 15 bases between. The CDR3 sequence is 14 residues long. The CDR3 nucleotides are TGTGCCAGTATGTCGGGGGTAGGAGCCTACGAGCAGTACTTC. As protein: CASMSGVGAYEQYF.

This clonotype has at least ten counts. The genes are TRBV4-2 and TRBJ2-2, with TRBD2 matching 10 bases. Germline assignment: CDR1 LGHNA and CDR2 YNFKEQ. V lost 4 bases to trimming and J lost 5 bases; unmatched junction nucleotides: 10. The CDR3 is 17 amino acids. The CDR3 sequence is CASSPAGLAGVTGELFF. The CDR3 DNA sequence: TGTGCCAGCAGCCCGGCGGGGCTAGCGGGGGTGACCGGGGAGCTGTTTTTT.

This clonotype appeared many times. The chain is built from TRBV12-3 or TRBV12-4 and TRBJ2-7; the D gene is possibly TRBD2 (6 bases). V lost 1 base and J lost 5, with 12 bases in between. There are 14 residues in the CDR3. The CDR3 loop is CASSLVREVNEQYF. Here the CDR3 DNA reads TGTGCCAGCAGTTTAGTCAGGGAGGTGAACGAGCAGTACTTC.

This clonotype came up many times. The chain joins TRBV29-1 to TRBJ2-7; weak D call: TRBD1 (7 bases). Trimming cost V 5 bases and J 2 bases, with 25 bases left between them. The CDR3 consists of 17 residues. From germline, CDR1 is SQVTM and CDR2 ANQGSEA. CDR3 sequence reads: CSVSLGLTGRRTYEQYF. The CDR3 bases are TGCAGCGTTTCACTAGGTCTGACAGGGAGGAGGACCTACGAGCAGTACTTC.

This clonotype has a count of ten or more. The chain carries TRBV11-2 and TRBJ1-4; D possibly corresponds to TRBD1 (5 bases). Deletions cut 5 bases from V and 7 bases from J, with 14 bases between. The CDR3 is 14 residues long. Germline V gene sequence: CDR1 SGHAT, CDR2 FQNNGV. In DNA, the CDR3 is TGTGCCAGCAGCCCTGGGGGGGTCGGTGAAAAACTGTTTTTT. Residues: CASSPGGVGEKLFF.